Presented here are 13 T cell receptor beta chains from one specimen sequenced in a study of T cell responses to AZD1222 COVID-19 vaccine. Here immunoSEQ multiplex PCR was the method, and the copy in TCRdb shows in-frame clones only, minus some. The sample lists 90,000 to 130,000 clones, over 75% occurring once. The material sequenced was peripheral blood, taken on day 0 of AZD1222 vaccination. These receptors all come from an adult in good health.

V and J are TRBV5-1 and TRBJ2-3, with 14 bases fitting TRBD2. CDR1 and CDR2 from the germline V gene are SGHRS and YFSETQ. V lost 4 bases and J lost 0; bases outside the gene matches: 10. The CDR3 covers 19 residues. The CDR3 loop is CASSPGLAGASPSTDTQYF. The CDR3 DNA is TGCGCCAGCAGCCCGGGACTAGCGGGAGCCTCCCCTAGCACAGATACGCAGTATTTT.

This chain connects TRBV6-2 or TRBV6-3 to TRBJ2-1; tentative D call: TRBD1 (5 bases). Germline loops: CDR1 MNHEY, CDR2 SVGEGT. This CDR3 is built from 15 residues. Trimming removed 0 bases at V and 2 bases at J, with 8 bases between. This chain's CDR3 is CASSYSGEPYNEQFF. DNA for the CDR3: TGTGCCAGCAGTTACTCAGGGGAACCCTACAATGAGCAGTTCTTC.

The CDR3 DNA is TGCGCCAGCAGCCAAGATCGGGGGGTTGGAAACACCATATATTTT. Translation gives CASSQDRGVGNTIYF. The chain joins TRBV4-1 to TRBJ1-3; the D gene is possibly TRBD1 (5 bases). This CDR3 spans 15 amino acids. The germline gives CDR1 MGHRA, CDR2 YSYEKL. V lost 0 bases and J 3 bases, leaving 9 bases between the germline ends.

The chain employs TRBV12-5 and TRBJ2-1; TRBD1 aligns across 8 bases. This CDR3 region has 17 residues. CDR1 and CDR2 (germline): LGHNT, FRNRAP. V lost 1 base, J lost 9 bases, and 14 bases stayed unmatched. The CDR3 loop reads CASGLAYQGARVVEQFF. CDR3 bases: TGTGCTAGTGGTTTGGCCTACCAGGGGGCGCGGGTGGTTGAGCAGTTCTTC.

The chain links TRBV20-1 to TRBJ2-7, with D unresolved. Trimming left V 8 bases short and J 5 bases short, with 13 bases between. The CDR3 length is 11 residues. Germline-derived CDR1 and CDR2 are DFQATT and SNEGSKA (reference sequence). This chain's CDR3 is CSLSATNEQYF. The DNA for the CDR3 is TGCAGTTTGAGCGCGACCAACGAGCAGTACTTC.

The rearrangement links TRBV18 to TRBJ1-2; TRBD1 matches at 9 bases. The CDR3 covers 14 residues. Unmatched junction bases numbered 4, after V lost 3 bases and J lost 5 bases. Germline CDR1 KGHSH, CDR2 LQKENI. This CDR3 reads CASSPLGQGYGYTF. CDR3 in DNA: TGTGCCAGCTCACCCTTGGGACAGGGATATGGCTACACCTTC.

This rearrangement joins TRBV10-1 to TRBJ2-5; 10 positions match TRBD1. The CDR3 is 17 amino acids. J lost 4 bases, V lost 3 bases, and 11 bases had no gene match. Germline V gives CDR1 WNHNN, CDR2 SYGVQD (reference sequence). This chain's CDR3 is CASSEHRDRGEGETQYF. DNA for the CDR3: TGCGCCAGCAGTGAACACCGGGACAGGGGCGAAGGAGAGACCCAGTACTTC.

This chain links TRBV28 with TRBJ2-6; no clear D. CDR3 length: 17 amino acids. Trimming left V 6 bases short and J 0 bases short, with 15 bases between. CDR1 and CDR2 (germline): MDHEN, SYDVKM. The DNA of the CDR3 is TGTGCCAGCAGCCCCCGACGGTTCCCCTCTGGGGCCAACGTCCTGACTTTC. It codes for CASSPRRFPSGANVLTF.

The table lists this clone with a few counts. This rearrangement joins TRBV4-3 to TRBJ2-3; D not resolved. V was trimmed by 2 bases and J by 0 bases, leaving 6 bases between them. This CDR3 spans 14 amino acids. CDR1 is LGHNA and CDR2 is YSLEER in the germline V gene. DNA for the CDR3: TGCGCCAGCAGCCAACTACCGAGCACAGATACGCAGTATTTT. Amino acid sequence: CASSQLPSTDTQYF.

This chain links TRBV28 with TRBJ1-1; no firm D call. Per germline, CDR1 MDHEN and CDR2 SYDVKM. The CDR3 covers 14 residues. The V and J ends lost 1 base and 3 bases respectively, with 9 bases between them. CDR3 bases: TGTGCCAGCAGTTTATTATTAGGTTACACTGAAGCTTTCTTT. It yields the protein CASSLLLGYTEAFF.

The rearrangement uses TRBV5-4 and TRBJ1-2, with TRBD1 identical over 8 bases. Trimming removed 0 bases from V and 7 bases from J; junction bases left unmatched: 14. Germline assignment: CDR1 SGHNT and CDR2 YYREEE (reference sequence). There are 17 residues in the CDR3. CDR3 sequence (DNA): TGTGCCAGCAGCTTGGATTCTCGACAGGGGTCGGTGGGTGGCTACACCTTC. This sequence encodes CASSLDSRQGSVGGYTF.

This clone was counted between two and nine times. The V and J genes are TRBV5-1 and TRBJ2-5, with 7 bases that match TRBD2. J gave up 5 bases and V 1 base, and 5 bases lay outside the gene matches. The CDR3 runs 14 residues. The germline V gene has CDR1 SGHRS and CDR2 YFSETQ. The CDR3 bases are TGCGCCAGCAGCTTGACTAGCGCTGGCGAGACCCAGTACTTC. This codes for CASSLTSAGETQYF.

The V gene is TRBV19, the J gene TRBJ1-6; D gene uncertain. With 7 bases removed from V and 5 bases from J, the gap between germline ends came to 15 bases. The CDR3 loop spans 15 amino acids. The germline CDR1 and CDR2 sequences are LNHDA and SQIVND (reference sequence). The CDR3, as DNA: TGTGCCAGTAAAGAAGGAGCCCCTGATAATTCACCCCTCCACTTT. As protein: CASKEGAPDNSPLHF.